The text below deals with one T cell receptor (beta chain). Its target is unknown. V gave up 0 bases and J gave up 4 bases; unmatched junction bases: 7. Germline assignment: CDR1 MGHRA and CDR2 YSYEKL. The CDR3 length is 18 residues. This record belongs to a study of cytomegalovirus exposure and HLA in healthy donors. Notes on the study in general: TCR beta V segments were, for the most part, productive about 87% or about 30% of the time in an earlier analysis.

Use of 60 Vbeta and 13 Jbeta primers characterized the PCR. Libraries were prepared by immunoSEQ multiplex PCR; TCRdb keeps only in-frame clonotypes and omits some of them. The table has approximately 140,000 clones, around 84% seen once. The source is a man aged 45-60 years in good health and CMV-seronegative. The sequenced sample was PBMCs. The chain uses TRBV4-1 and TRBJ2-2; 11 nucleotides match TRBD2. DNA of the CDR3: TGCGCCAGCAGCCAAGATGTAGCGGGGGGGTCCAGCACCGGGGAGCTGTTTTTT. As protein: CASSQDVAGGSSTGELFF.